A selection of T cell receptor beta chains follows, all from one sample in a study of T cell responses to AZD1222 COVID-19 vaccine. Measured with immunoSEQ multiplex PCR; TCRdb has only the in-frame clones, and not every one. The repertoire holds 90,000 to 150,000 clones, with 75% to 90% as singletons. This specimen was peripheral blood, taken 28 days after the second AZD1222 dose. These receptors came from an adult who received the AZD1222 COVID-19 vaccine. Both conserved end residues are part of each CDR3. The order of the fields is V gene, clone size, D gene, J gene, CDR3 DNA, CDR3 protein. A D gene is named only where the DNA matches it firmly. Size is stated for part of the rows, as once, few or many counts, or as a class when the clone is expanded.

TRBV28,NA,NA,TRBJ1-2,TGTGCCAGCTTGGGAAAGCTGCACTATGGCTACACCTTC,CASLGKLHYGYTF
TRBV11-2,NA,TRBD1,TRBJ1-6,TGTGCCAGCAGCTTTGGCCAACAGGGGGCTCATTCACCCCTCCACTTT,CASSFGQQGAHSPLHF
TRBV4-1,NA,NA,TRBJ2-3,TGCGCCAGCAGCCAAGAGGAGCGGTACACAGATACGCAGTATTTT,CASSQEERYTDTQYF
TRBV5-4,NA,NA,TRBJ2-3,TGTGCCAGCAGCAAGCAGGGGTCCGTCACAGATACGCAGTATTTT,CASSKQGSVTDTQYF
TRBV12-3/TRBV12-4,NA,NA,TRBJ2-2,TGTGCCAGCAGCCCCCCGTTTGGAGAGGAGCTGTTTTTT,CASSPPFGEELFF
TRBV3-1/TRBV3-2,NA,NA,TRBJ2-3,TGTGCCAGCAGCCAAGGTCAAGTAGATACGCAGTATTTT,CASSQGQVDTQYF
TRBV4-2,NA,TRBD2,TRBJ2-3,TGTGCCAGCAGCCAACGCGGGACTAGCGGGGTGGGCACAGATACGCAGTATTTT,CASSQRGTSGVGTDTQYF
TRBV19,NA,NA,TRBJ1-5,TGTGCCACCAGTATAGGAGGGGGGGGCCTGAATCAGCCCCAGCATTTT,CATSIGGGGLNQPQHF
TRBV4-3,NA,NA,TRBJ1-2,TGCGCCAGCAGCCAAGATGCCCTAGGGGCTAACTATGGCTACACCTTC,CASSQDALGANYGYTF
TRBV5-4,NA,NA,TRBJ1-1,TGTGCCAGCAGCTTGCCACTCGGGGGTCGGGACACTGAAGCTTTCTTT,CASSLPLGGRDTEAFF
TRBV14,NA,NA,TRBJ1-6,TGTGCCAGCAGCCTTCACCCCGCCCAGGCACCCCTCCACTTT,CASSLHPAQAPLHF
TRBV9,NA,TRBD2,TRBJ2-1,TGTGCCAGCAGCCTGCGGGAGGACAACCAGTTCTTC,CASSLREDNQFF
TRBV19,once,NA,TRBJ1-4,TGTGCCAGTAGTATACTGGGGAAAGAAAAACTGTTTTTT,CASSILGKEKLFF
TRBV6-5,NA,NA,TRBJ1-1,TGTGCCAGCAGTTACAATATGAGGGCAAGGAGCACTGAAGCTTTCTTT,CASSYNMRARSTEAFF
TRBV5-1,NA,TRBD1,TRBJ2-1,TGCGCCAGCAGACAGGGACAGGGGGCGTACAATGAGCAGTTCTTC,CASRQGQGAYNEQFF
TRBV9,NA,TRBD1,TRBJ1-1,TGTGCCAGCAGCGTCGGGACAGGGGGCATGGGAGCTTTCTTT,CASSVGTGGMGAFF
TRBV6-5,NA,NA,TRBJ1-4,TGTGCCAGCAGTAACCAGGGGAACCCCGAAAAACTGTTTTTT,CASSNQGNPEKLFF
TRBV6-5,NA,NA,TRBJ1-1,TGTGCCAGCGGCGAGACGAGGACTGAAGCTTTCTTT,CASGETRTEAFF
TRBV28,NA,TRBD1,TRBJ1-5,TGTGCCAGCAGGGGCCCGGGACAGTTCTTAAATCAGCCCCAGCATTTT,CASRGPGQFLNQPQHF
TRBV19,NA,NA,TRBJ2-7,TGTGCCAGTAGACCCCGCTGGGGAAACCAGGGAAGGTCTTCCTACGAGCAGTACTTC,CASRPRWGNQGRSSYEQYF
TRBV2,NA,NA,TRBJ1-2,TGTGCCAGCAACCTACAGGGAAACTATGGCTACACCTTC,CASNLQGNYGYTF
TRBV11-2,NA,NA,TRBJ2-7,TGTGCCAGCAGCTTAAGGGCAGGGGCGCCCGAGCAGTACTTC,CASSLRAGAPEQYF
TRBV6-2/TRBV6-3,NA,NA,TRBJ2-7,TGTGCCAGCAGTTACATGGGGGAGAACGCCTACGAGCAGTACTTC,CASSYMGENAYEQYF
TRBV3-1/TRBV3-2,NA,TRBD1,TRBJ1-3,TGTGCCAGCAGCCAAGGACAGGGGGTGAATTATTTT,CASSQGQGVNYF
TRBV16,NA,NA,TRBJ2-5,TGTGCCAGCAGCCATTTCCTTGGGGCGGACCAAGAGACCCAGTACTTC,CASSHFLGADQETQYF
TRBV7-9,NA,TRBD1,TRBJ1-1,TGTGCCAGCAGCCGGACAGGGAACACTGAAGCTTTCTTT,CASSRTGNTEAFF
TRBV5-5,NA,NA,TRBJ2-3,TGTGCCAGCACCCGAGGGTCGGACAGTAGCACAGATACGCAGTATTTT,CASTRGSDSSTDTQYF
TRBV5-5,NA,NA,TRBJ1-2,TGTGCCAGCAAATTGACGTGGAGTGACGGCTATGGCTACACCTTC,CASKLTWSDGYGYTF